This entry lists 20 T cell receptor beta chains sequenced from one sample in a study of T cells in Graves' hyperthyroidism and ophthalmopathy (dated 2019 in TCRdb). The receptor library was made with multiplex PCR. Sequencing was carried out with an Illumina HiSeq 2000. Amplification of TCR beta CDR3 regions was carried out from RNA transcripts. A first-round RT-PCR of the TCR CDR3 used the HTBI primer set with the Qiagen OneStep RT-PCR kit. TCRdb reprocessing: public reads trimmed at Q25 with fastp, clones called with MiXCR, in-frame beta chains kept. For every CDR3 protein sequence, its rows merge into one entry that carries the most common genes and DNA. The sample table contains some 650,000 distinct CDR3 sequences; only one count was recorded for 16% of them. In total, the top ten clones hold around 3.3% of the sample. Sequenced input: blood. These receptors all come from a woman in her forties with Graves' ophthalmopathy.

This chain joins TRBV6-2 or TRBV6-3 and TRBJ2-2; D is possibly TRBD1 (6 bases). This CDR3 spans 16 amino acids. The germline V gene encodes CDR1 MNHEY and CDR2 SVGEGT. V was trimmed by 4 bases and J by 6 bases, leaving 18 bases between them. CDR3 loop: CASSSPQGIGPGELFF. CDR3 DNA sequence: TGTGCCAGCAGTTCGCCACAGGGAATAGGGCCCGGGGAGCTGTTTTTT.

This sequence joins TRBV11-3 and TRBJ2-3; 11 nucleotides line up with TRBD2. From germline, CDR1 is SGHNT and CDR2 YENEEA. With 4 bases clipped from V and 5 bases from J, the junction kept 11 bases outside the gene matches. The CDR3 covers 17 residues. The CDR3 DNA reads as TGTGCCAGCAGCTCATATTATAGCGGGGGGGCCGTAGATACGCAGTATTTT. This codes for CASSSYYSGGAVDTQYF.

Many counts were recorded for this clonotype. The J gene is TRBJ2-3, the V gene TRBV7-2; D possibly uses TRBD1 or TRBD2 (6 bases each). Trimming removed 3 bases from V and 1 base from J, with 11 bases in between. CDR1 is SGHTA, CDR2 FQGNSA, per germline. This CDR3 has 15 amino acids. This chain's CDR3 is CASSFWGARTDTQYF. CDR3 DNA sequence: TGTGCCAGCAGCTTTTGGGGGGCCCGCACAGATACGCAGTATTTT.

V usage is TRBV7-9 and J usage is TRBJ1-2, with TRBD1 matching 7 bases. Germline V gene data show CDR1 as SEHNR and CDR2 as FQNEAQ (reference sequence). CDR3 length: 16 amino acids. The J segment lost 7 bases and the V segment lost 5 bases, leaving 16 bases of the junction unmatched. This chain's CDR3 is CASSQSIGQEKSGYTF. The CDR3 DNA reads as TGTGCCAGCAGCCAGAGTATAGGACAGGAGAAAAGTGGCTACACCTTC.

This clonotype was observed many times. The genes are TRBV12-3 or TRBV12-4 and TRBJ2-1; 10 bases match TRBD2. The CDR3 covers 12 residues. V was clipped by 5 bases and J by 9 bases; unmatched bases: 1. The CDR3 loop is CASSPSGGEQFF. CDR3 nucleotide sequence: TGTGCCAGCAGTCCTAGCGGGGGTGAGCAGTTCTTC.

This clonotype was counted at least ten times. The chain combines TRBV3-1 with TRBJ1-4; weak D call: TRBD1 (5 bases). Deletions cut 4 bases from V and 2 bases from J, with 11 bases between. Germline assignment: CDR1 LGHDT and CDR2 YNNKEL (reference sequence). CDR3 size: 15 residues. The CDR3 nucleotides read TGTGCCAGCAGCCTTAACAGGCGGACTAATGAAAAACTGTTTTTT. Translated, it gives CASSLNRRTNEKLFF.

This clonotype turned up a few times. This sequence joins TRBV5-1 and TRBJ2-7; TRBD2 aligns across 7 bases. The ends lost 3 bases at V and 0 bases at J; junction bases unmatched: 3. The CDR3 covers 14 residues. Germline V gene data show CDR1 as SGHRS and CDR2 as YFSETQ. CDR3 sequence (DNA): TGCGCCAGCAGCTCGGGACTAAGCTCCTACGAGCAGTACTTC. This gives the protein CASSSGLSSYEQYF. The whole variable domain, filled in from reference TRBV5-1 and TRBJ2-7, reads KAGVTQTPRYLIKTRGQQVTLSCSPISGHRSVSWYQQTPGQGLQFLFEYFSETQRNKGNFPGRFSGRQFSNSRSEMNVSTLELGDSALYLCASSSGLSSYEQYFGPGTRLTVT.

This clonotype turned up a few times. The chain recombines TRBV29-1 with TRBJ2-1; D ambiguous. The germline V gene encodes CDR1 SQVTM and CDR2 ANQGSEA. The CDR3 has 10 residues. Deletions cut 5 bases from V and 6 bases from J, with 5 bases between. CDR3 bases: TGCAGCGTTAACCTCAATGAGCAGTTCTTC. Its protein is CSVNLNEQFF.

The V call is TRBV5-5, the J call TRBJ1-1; D gene unclear. The CDR3 has 12 amino acids. V lost 6 bases, J lost 3 bases, and 9 bases lay in between. Germline CDR1 SGHKS, CDR2 YYEKEE (reference sequence). Here the CDR3 DNA reads TGTGCCAGCACTTATGGTGACACTGAAGCTTTCTTT. Its translation is CASTYGDTEAFF.

This clonotype was counted many times. The rearrangement uses TRBV12-3 or TRBV12-4 and TRBJ2-1; maybe TRBD1 (5 bases). Trimming pared 6 bases from V and 1 base from J, leaving 10 bases between. The CDR3 runs to 14 residues. The CDR3 spells CASSPGFSYNEQFF. The CDR3, as DNA: TGTGCCAGCAGCCCAGGGTTTTCCTACAATGAGCAGTTCTTC.

This clonotype was counted ten times or more. The rearrangement joins TRBV3-1 to TRBJ1-1; D is uncertain. The CDR3 length is 14 residues. Germline V gene data show CDR1 as LGHDT and CDR2 as YNNKEL (reference sequence). Trimming removed 0 bases at V and 4 bases at J, with 9 bases between. In DNA, the CDR3 is TGTGCCAGCAGCCAAGATCGGTGGGGCACTGAAGCTTTCTTT. Protein: CASSQDRWGTEAFF.

This clonotype was detected ten times or more. The CDR3 sequence is CASSSDLDSYTEAFF. CDR3 DNA sequence: TGCGCCAGCAGCTCAGACCTCGACAGCTACACTGAAGCTTTCTTT. V and J are TRBV5-1 and TRBJ1-1, with D tentatively TRBD1 (5 bases). The CDR3 has 15 residues. The V end lost 3 bases, the J end lost 3 bases, and 15 bases lay between the germline ends. Germline assignment: CDR1 SGHRS and CDR2 YFSETQ.

Regarding this clonotype: The junction does not match germline at one end; this may be a read error. J is TRBJ1-2 and V is TRBV28, with 8 nucleotides matching TRBD1. Germline-derived CDR1 and CDR2 are MDHEN and SYDVKM. This CDR3 is built from 13 residues. The CDR3 sequence: CAGSFQGARGYTF. Written as DNA, the CDR3 is TGTGCCGGCAGTTTCCAGGGGGCGCGAGGCTACACCTTC.

The chain recombines TRBV6-2 or TRBV6-3 with TRBJ1-1; D remains unclear. Trimming stripped 6 bases from V and 2 bases from J, with 19 bases between. The germline V gene encodes CDR1 MNHEY and CDR2 SVGEGT. This CDR3 comprises 16 residues. CDR3 nucleotides: TGTGCCAGCAGCCCATACCGAGGCGGATTTAACACTGAAGCTTTCTTT. The encoded protein is CASSPYRGGFNTEAFF.

This clonotype has at least ten counts. The chain couples TRBV5-5 to TRBJ2-5, with D unclear. The germline V gene encodes CDR1 SGHKS and CDR2 YYEKEE (reference sequence). V was shortened by 2 bases and J by 5 bases, with 13 bases between the two germline ends. This CDR3 contains 14 residues. The CDR3 is CASSLLPFSETQYF. CDR3 DNA sequence: TGTGCCAGCAGCTTACTTCCCTTTTCGGAGACCCAGTACTTC.

The chain employs TRBV27 and TRBJ1-2; D perhaps matches TRBD1 (5 bases). Germline CDR1 is MNHEY and CDR2 is SMNVEV (reference sequence). With 3 bases removed from V and 3 bases from J, the gap between germline ends came to 17 bases. This CDR3 region has 16 residues. The CDR3 DNA is TGTGCCAGCAGTTTTGGCAGGGATGAGCCTGACTATGGCTACACCTTC. As protein: CASSFGRDEPDYGYTF.

This clonotype was seen only a few times. The chain has TRBV27 and TRBJ1-4; 11 positions agree with TRBD1. Per germline, CDR1 MNHEY and CDR2 SMNVEV (reference sequence). J lost 7 bases, V lost 6 bases, and 7 bases had no gene match. This CDR3 spans 15 amino acids. The CDR3 spells CASSNTGTGGEKLFF. The CDR3, as DNA: TGTGCCAGCAGCAATACCGGGACAGGGGGTGAAAAACTGTTTTTT. Full variable domain (outside the CDR3, taken from reference TRBV27 and TRBJ1-4): EAQVTQNPRYLITVTGKKLTVTCSQNMNHEYMSWYRQDPGLGLRQIYYSMNVEVTDKGDVPEGYKVSRKEKRNFPLILESPSPNQTSLYFCASSNTGTGGEKLFFGSGTQLSVL.

This clonotype was counted many times. The chain links TRBV11-1 to TRBJ2-7; the match to TRBD2 covers 7 bases. The germline gives CDR1 SGHAT, CDR2 FQDESV (reference sequence). The V gene end was trimmed by 5 bases and the J gene end by 2 bases; junction bases not matched to a gene: 6. The CDR3 extends over 14 amino acids. This chain's CDR3 is CASSLLTSTYEQYF. CDR3 nucleotides: TGTGCCAGCAGCCTATTGACTAGCACCTACGAGCAGTACTTC.

At least ten counts were recorded for this clonotype. This chain links TRBV3-1 with TRBJ2-7; TRBD1 is a possible D gene (6 bases). CDR3 size: 15 residues. Trimming cost V 0 bases and J 0 bases, with 9 bases left between them. CDR1 LGHDT and CDR2 YNNKEL come from the germline V gene (reference sequence). CDR3 sequence: CASSQDNRASYEQYF. CDR3 nucleotide sequence: TGTGCCAGCAGCCAAGATAACAGGGCCTCCTACGAGCAGTACTTC.

In its sample, this clonotype was seen many times. The V call is TRBV2, the J call TRBJ1-2; D is uncertain. Deletions cut 7 bases from V and 2 bases from J, with 14 bases between. The CDR3 spans 14 residues. CDR1 and CDR2 from the germline V gene are SNHLY and FYNNEI. This CDR3 is CASTATKMNYGYTF. The CDR3 nucleotides are TGTGCCAGCACCGCGACGAAGATGAACTATGGCTACACCTTC. Together with reference TRBV2 and TRBJ1-2, the CDR3 gives the full variable domain: EPEVTQTPSHQVTQMGQEVILRCVPISNHLYFYWYRQILGQKVEFLVSFYNNEISEKSEIFDDQFSVERPDGSNFTLKIRSTKLEDSAMYFCASTATKMNYGYTFGSGTRLTVV.